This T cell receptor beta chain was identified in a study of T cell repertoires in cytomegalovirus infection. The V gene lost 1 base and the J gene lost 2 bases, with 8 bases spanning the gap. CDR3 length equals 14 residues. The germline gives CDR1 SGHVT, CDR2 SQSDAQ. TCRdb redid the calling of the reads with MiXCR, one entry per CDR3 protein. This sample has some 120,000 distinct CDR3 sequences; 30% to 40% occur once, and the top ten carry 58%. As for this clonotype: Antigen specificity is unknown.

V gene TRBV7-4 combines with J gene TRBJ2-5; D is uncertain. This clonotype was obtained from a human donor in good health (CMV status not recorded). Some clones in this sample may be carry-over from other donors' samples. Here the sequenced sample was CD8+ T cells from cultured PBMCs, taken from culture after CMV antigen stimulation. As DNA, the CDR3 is TGTGCCAGCAGCTTAGTCGAGCCACAAGAGACCCAGTACTTC. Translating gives CASSLVEPQETQYF.